The next 32 T cell receptor beta chains were all read from a single sample in a study of blood T cell repertoires in COVID-19. TCRdb's table, derived via immunoSEQ multiplex PCR, lists solely in-frame clones and lacks some. The sample lists some 230,000 clones; about 85% were seen once. The sequenced sample consisted of peripheral blood. The receptors derive from a woman aged 50 to 65 with COVID-19, enrolled during active disease.

This rearrangement joins TRBV7-8 to TRBJ1-4; TRBD1 matches 7 bases. V lost 0 bases, J lost 7 bases, and 14 bases stayed unmatched. CDR1 and CDR2 (germline): SGHVS, FQNEAQ. The CDR3 loop spans 18 amino acids. CDR3 residues: CASSLAGGQAIGGEKLFF. The DNA of the CDR3 is TGTGCCAGCAGCTTAGCGGGAGGACAGGCCATAGGCGGTGAAAAACTGTTTTTT.

The chain is built from TRBV19 and TRBJ2-1, with a possible D match to TRBD1 (6 bases). V was pared by 7 bases and J by 0 bases, with 25 bases between. There are 19 residues in the CDR3. Per germline, CDR1 LNHDA and CDR2 SQIVND (reference sequence). The CDR3 DNA reads as TGTGCCAGTACGAAAAGGGACACCCTCTATACATCCTCCTACAATGAGCAGTTCTTC. This codes for CASTKRDTLYTSSYNEQFF.

This clone was observed a single time. The CDR3 region is CASSPKTGAVGSPLHF. CDR3 sequence (DNA): TGTGCCAGTAGCCCAAAGACAGGGGCGGTAGGATCACCCCTCCACTTT. J is TRBJ1-6 and V is TRBV19, with 8 bases aligning to TRBD1. After removal of 6 bases from V and 10 bases from J, the junction contained 14 bases not matched to a gene. The CDR3 is 16 residues long. The V gene's germline CDR1 is LNHDA and CDR2 SQIVND (reference sequence).

The J gene is TRBJ1-1, the V gene TRBV30; the D gene is possibly TRBD1 (5 bases). Between the trimmed V and J ends, which lost 7 bases and 0 bases, there was a span of 12 bases. The CDR3 loop spans 13 amino acids. Germline V gene lookup returns CDR1 GTSNPN and CDR2 SVGIG (reference sequence). CDR3 region: CASKQGMNTEAFF. In DNA form, the CDR3 reads TGTGCCTCCAAGCAGGGAATGAACACTGAAGCTTTCTTT.

This chain uses TRBV24-1 with TRBJ2-3; perhaps TRBD1 as D (5 bases). The CDR3 is 12 residues long. V was pared by 9 bases and J by 3 bases, with 9 bases between. Germline V gives CDR1 KGHDR, CDR2 SFDVKD. The CDR3 spells CATATDTDTQYF. CDR3 DNA sequence: TGTGCCACCGCGACAGATACAGATACGCAGTATTTT.

This rearrangement joins TRBV19 to TRBJ2-6, with D hard to call. Trimming took 5 bases from V and 3 from J, leaving 11 bases between them. Germline assignment: CDR1 LNHDA and CDR2 SQIVND (reference sequence). CDR3 length equals 15 residues. The CDR3 DNA is TGTGCCAGTAGTGGCCCCCTAGGTGGGGCCAACGTCCTGACTTTC. Translating gives CASSGPLGGANVLTF.

This clone was picked up one time. J is TRBJ2-7 and V is TRBV7-9; possible D gene TRBD2, 6 bases. With 5 bases removed from V and 5 bases from J, the gap between germline ends came to 16 bases. The CDR3 extends over 14 amino acids. Germline CDR1 and CDR2: SEHNR and FQNEAQ (reference sequence). The CDR3 reads CASSPGLVGNEQYF. CDR3 in DNA: TGTGCCAGCAGCCCGGGACTGGTCGGGAACGAGCAGTACTTC.

V gene TRBV7-2 combines with J gene TRBJ1-5, with 9 bases identical to TRBD1. CDR1 SGHTA and CDR2 FQGNSA come from the germline V gene. The CDR3 sequence is 15 residues long. Germline trimming cut 6 bases from V and 2 bases from J; bases unmatched to any gene: 5. CDR3 sequence reads: CASSSTGGGNQPQHF. DNA for the CDR3: TGTGCCAGCAGTTCCACAGGGGGCGGCAATCAGCCCCAGCATTTT.

The chain carries TRBV24-1 and TRBJ1-5; no clear D gene. There are 13 residues in the CDR3. Germline values: CDR1 KGHDR, CDR2 SFDVKD. Trimming cost V 9 bases and J 4 bases, with 12 bases left between them. The CDR3 nucleotides read TGTGCCACCCAGCCGCGGGGTAATCAGCCCCAGCATTTT. Protein: CATQPRGNQPQHF.

The sample holds one count of this clone. The rearrangement uses TRBV10-3 and TRBJ1-1; weak D call: TRBD1 (5 bases). The V gene lost 5 bases and the J gene lost 5 bases, with 18 bases spanning the gap. This CDR3 comprises 15 residues. Per germline, CDR1 ENHRY and CDR2 SYGVKD. CDR3: CAISSGRQGGTEAFF. CDR3 nucleotide sequence: TGTGCCATCAGTTCTGGCCGCCAGGGAGGTACTGAAGCTTTCTTT.

V gene TRBV6-1 combines with J gene TRBJ1-6; D possibly corresponds to TRBD1 (5 bases). Trimming shortened V by 2 bases and J by 0 bases, and 8 bases separated the two germline ends. CDR1 and CDR2 (germline): MNHNS, SASEGT. The CDR3 spans 16 residues. This chain's CDR3 is CASSEQGGSYNSPLHF. For the CDR3, the DNA is TGTGCCAGCAGTGAACAGGGCGGCTCCTATAATTCACCCCTCCACTTT.

The CDR3 region has the DNA TGTGCCAGCAGCACTTCGGGAGATACGCAGTATTTT. It specifies CASSTSGDTQYF. The rearrangement joins TRBV3-1 (or the pseudogene TRBV3-2) to TRBJ2-3; D is undetermined. The CDR3 is made up of 12 amino acids. Germline loops: CDR1 LGHDT, CDR2 YNNKEL (reference sequence). Trimming cost V 5 bases and J 5 bases, with 8 bases left between them.

The rearrangement links TRBV12-2 to TRBJ1-5; the DNA was not compared with TRBD1, the D call given in the table. TRBV12-2 is a known pseudogene. The CDR3 totals 12 residues. CDR3 DNA sequence: TGTGCAAGTCGCTTAGCAGGGGTCGTCCAGCATTTT. Amino acids: CASRLAGVVQHF.

The chain combines TRBV5-5 with TRBJ1-2, with D maybe TRBD1 (6 bases). The CDR3 covers 13 residues. In germline, CDR1 is SGHKS, CDR2 YYEKEE (reference sequence). The ends were cut back, 4 bases at V and 4 bases at J, with 11 bases in the middle. The CDR3 loop is CASSHTGPYGYTF. Here the CDR3 DNA reads TGTGCCAGCAGCCACACAGGGCCCTATGGCTACACCTTC.

The chain links TRBV5-6 to TRBJ2-1, with a possible D match to TRBD2 (6 bases). CDR3 length: 13 amino acids. Germline V gives CDR1 SGHDT, CDR2 YYEEEE. Trimming took 2 bases from V and 6 from J, leaving 9 bases between them. CDR3 in amino acids: CASSFGAGNEQFF. CDR3 in DNA: TGTGCCAGCAGCTTCGGAGCGGGCAATGAGCAGTTCTTC.

The count of this clone is one. This sequence joins TRBV5-6 and TRBJ1-4; D not resolved. V shed 0 bases and J shed 8 bases, with 20 bases lying between them. Looked up from germline, CDR1 is SGHDT and CDR2 is YYEEEE. This CDR3 has 17 residues. For the CDR3, the DNA is TGTGCCAGCAGCTTGGGTTTTGGATTGGGCACGAAGGAAAAACTGTTTTTT. This sequence encodes CASSLGFGLGTKEKLFF.

The J gene is TRBJ1-2, the V gene TRBV4-3; 8 bases agree with TRBD1. The germline CDR1 and CDR2 sequences are LGHNA and YSLEER. Germline trimming cut 0 bases from V and 3 bases from J; bases unmatched to any gene: 6. CDR3 length: 16 amino acids. CDR3 nucleotides: TGCGCCAGCAGCCAAGATCTCCGGACAGGGTACTATGGCTACACCTTC. This encodes CASSQDLRTGYYGYTF.

This clone was recorded only once. The rearrangement links TRBV6-5 to TRBJ2-3, with 11 positions matching TRBD2. This CDR3 is 15 amino acids long. CDR1 and CDR2 from the germline V gene are MNHEY and SVGAGI. V lost 6 bases, J lost 1 base, and 3 bases stayed unmatched. The CDR3 DNA reads TGTGCCAGCAGATGGGGACTAGCGGGCACAGATACGCAGTATTTT. Translated, it gives CASRWGLAGTDTQYF.

The chain links TRBV4-3 to TRBJ2-7; tentative D call: TRBD1 (7 bases). From germline, CDR1 is LGHNA and CDR2 YSLEER. The V end was cut by 1 base, the J end by 4 bases, with 14 bases between. This CDR3 spans 15 amino acids. The CDR3 sequence is CASSQVGQGGYEQYF. The CDR3 DNA sequence: TGCGCCAGCAGCCAAGTGGGGCAGGGGGGATACGAGCAGTACTTC.

The V call is TRBV6-5, the J call TRBJ2-7, with D possibly being TRBD1 (6 bases). Trimming left V 6 bases short and J 1 base short, with 13 bases between. The CDR3 runs 14 residues. Germline V lookup: CDR1 MNHEY, CDR2 SVGAGI. CDR3 amino acids: CASRRYRDSYEQYF. As DNA, the CDR3 is TGTGCCAGCAGGCGATACAGGGATTCCTACGAGCAGTACTTC.

V and J are TRBV18 and TRBJ1-2, with 10 bases matching TRBD1. The CDR3 covers 14 residues. Looked up from germline, CDR1 is KGHSH and CDR2 is LQKENI. The junction had 5 bases not matched to a gene; V was cut back by 4 bases and J by 6 bases. CDR3 loop: CASSLGQGGDGYTF. In nucleotides, the CDR3 is TGTGCCAGCTCACTTGGACAGGGGGGAGATGGCTACACCTTC.

This clone was seen just once. This chain links TRBV9 with TRBJ1-4; D remains ambiguous. V lost 3 bases and J lost 7, with 16 bases in between. The CDR3 length is 15 residues. Germline-derived CDR1 and CDR2 are SGDLS and YYNGEE. CDR3 sequence: CASSAPGRGREKLFF. DNA for the CDR3: TGTGCCAGCAGCGCCCCGGGGAGAGGTCGTGAAAAACTGTTTTTT.

The chain employs TRBV4-3 and TRBJ2-7; tentative D call: TRBD1 (5 bases). Germline CDR1 LGHNA, CDR2 YSLEER. The CDR3 has 13 residues. Trimming left V 3 bases short and J 4 bases short, with 10 bases between. CDR3 nucleotides: TGCGCCAGCAGCCAGGCTCAGGGTTACGAGCAGTACTTC. Translated: CASSQAQGYEQYF.

The rearrangement uses TRBV5-6 and TRBJ1-2; D not resolved. CDR1 and CDR2 from the germline V gene are SGHDT and YYEEEE. The CDR3 spans 12 residues. Deletions cut 1 base from V and 5 bases from J, with 6 bases between. CDR3 protein: CASSLKRYGYTF. For the CDR3, the DNA is TGTGCCAGCAGCTTGAAGCGGTATGGCTACACCTTC.

The rearrangement links TRBV11-3 to TRBJ2-5, with TRBD2 as a possible D gene (6 bases). The CDR3 spans 15 residues. CDR1 is SGHNT and CDR2 is YENEEA in the germline V gene. V lost 1 base, J lost 1 base, and 10 bases lay in between. The CDR3: CASSLVGGLQETQYF. The DNA of the CDR3 is TGTGCCAGCAGCTTAGTTGGGGGACTCCAAGAGACCCAGTACTTC.

The chain combines TRBV5-1 with TRBJ1-1; 12 bases are a match to TRBD1. Germline-derived CDR1 and CDR2 are SGHRS and YFSETQ. CDR3 length equals 14 residues. Unmatched junction bases numbered 5, after V lost 4 bases and J lost 7 bases. Here the CDR3 DNA reads TGCGCCAGCAGCAGGGACAGGGGGCTGAATGAAGCTTTCTTT. Amino acid sequence: CASSRDRGLNEAFF.

This sequence joins TRBV6-1 and TRBJ1-5, with D possibly being TRBD1 (6 bases). The V gene lost 2 bases and the J gene lost 3 bases, with 14 bases spanning the gap. The CDR3 covers 16 residues. In germline, CDR1 is MNHNS, CDR2 SASEGT. The CDR3 protein is CASSENPGAANQPQHF. The CDR3 DNA follows: TGTGCCAGCAGTGAAAACCCAGGGGCCGCCAATCAGCCCCAGCATTTT.

The chain links TRBV7-3 to TRBJ2-1; 9 bases agree with TRBD1. With V trimmed by 3 bases and J by 7 bases, 1 base remained unmatched. Germline V CDR1 and CDR2: SGHTA, FQGTGA. This CDR3 has 13 amino acids. The chain's CDR3 is CASSLTGGNEQFF. The CDR3 DNA reads TGTGCCAGCAGCTTGACAGGGGGAAATGAGCAGTTCTTC.

The rearrangement joins TRBV28 to TRBJ1-6; D remains ambiguous. The V gene's germline CDR1 is MDHEN and CDR2 SYDVKM. The CDR3 has 14 residues. With 5 bases removed from V and 8 bases from J, the gap between germline ends came to 13 bases. This CDR3 reads CASSRATGYSPLHF. CDR3 in DNA: TGTGCCAGCAGTCGAGCCACGGGTTATTCACCCCTCCACTTT.

This chain connects TRBV6-6 to TRBJ2-2, with D unclear. The V gene lost 6 bases and the J gene lost 6 bases, with 14 bases spanning the gap. The length of the CDR3 is 14 residues. Germline V lookup: CDR1 MNHNY, CDR2 SVGAGI (reference sequence). CDR3 amino acids: CASRNRVHAGELFF. The CDR3 DNA is TGTGCCAGCAGGAATCGGGTTCACGCCGGGGAGCTGTTTTTT.

The chain uses TRBV16 and TRBJ1-5; TRBD1 is a possible D gene (6 bases). The CDR3 runs 17 residues. Trimming took off 3 bases at V and 1 base at J, with 16 bases between the two ends. Germline V lookup: CDR1 KGHSY, CDR2 FQNENV. CDR3 sequence: CASSQMNRDSSNQPQHF. Written as DNA, the CDR3 is TGTGCCAGCAGCCAGATGAACAGGGATTCAAGCAATCAGCCCCAGCATTTT.

The gene calls are TRBV11-2 and TRBJ2-7; 16 nucleotides agree with TRBD2. V dropped 4 bases and J dropped 7; count of bases not matched to a gene: 16. The V gene's germline CDR1 is SGHAT and CDR2 FQNNGV. The CDR3 loop spans 19 amino acids. CDR3 nucleotide sequence: TGTGCCAGCAGCTCCAACCGTAGGGGACTAGCGGGGGGGCCGGGTGAGCAGTACTTC. This sequence encodes CASSSNRRGLAGGPGEQYF. Full variable domain (remainder filled in from reference TRBV11-2 and TRBJ2-7): EAGVAQSPRYKIIEKRQSVAFWCNPISGHATLYWYQQILGQGPKLLIQFQNNGVVDDSQLPKDRFSAERLKGVDSTLKIQPAKLEDSAVYLCASSSNRRGLAGGPGEQYFGPGTRLTVT.